This TCR beta chain derives from a study of blood T cell repertoires in COVID-19. Original processing notes: Estimation of nucleated cell counts was performed using reference gene primer amplification. The data were produced by immunoSEQ multiplex PCR, yet TCRdb's version contains in-frame clones alone and is incomplete. From that table come the V and J calls and clone size; the DNA was used to work out D and trimming. This sample has about 150,000 clones, with about nine tenths found just once. The CDR3 consists of 13 residues. Germline loops: CDR1 SGHNT, CDR2 YENEEA. The ends were cut back, 5 bases at V and 6 bases at J, with 14 bases in the middle. Those who participated ranged in age from about 18 to 89 years and resided in about 24 US areas. Clinical histories supplied by participants themselves formed the basis of cohort assignment.

What was sequenced was PBMCs or T cells enriched from blood (not recorded which). This receptor was taken from a man between 45 and 60 years old who had recovered from COVID-19. V and J are TRBV11-3 and TRBJ2-7; a possible D gene is TRBD1 (6 bases). CDR3 in amino acids: CASSHTGNGEQYF. CDR3 in DNA: TGTGCCAGCAGCCATACAGGGAACGGCGAGCAGTACTTC. Full variable domain (rest looked up from reference TRBV11-3 and TRBJ2-7): EAGVVQSPRYKIIEKKQPVAFWCNPISGHNTLYWYLQNLGQGPELLIRYENEEAVDDSQLPKDRFSAERLKGVDSTLKIQPAELGDSAVYLCASSHTGNGEQYFGPGTRLTVT.